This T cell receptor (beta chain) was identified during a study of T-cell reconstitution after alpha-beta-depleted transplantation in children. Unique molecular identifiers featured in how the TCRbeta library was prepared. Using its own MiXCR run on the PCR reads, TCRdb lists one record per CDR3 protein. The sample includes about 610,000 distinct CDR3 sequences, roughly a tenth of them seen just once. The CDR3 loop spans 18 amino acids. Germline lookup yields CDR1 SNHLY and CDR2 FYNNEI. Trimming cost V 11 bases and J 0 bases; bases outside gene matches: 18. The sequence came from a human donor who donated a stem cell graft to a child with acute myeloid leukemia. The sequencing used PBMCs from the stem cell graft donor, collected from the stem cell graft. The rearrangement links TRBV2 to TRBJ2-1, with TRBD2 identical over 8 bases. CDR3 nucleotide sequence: TGTGCCTTCTGTTTGGGGGGAGCGGGGGCTAGCTCCTACAATGAGCAGTTCTTC. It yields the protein CAFCLGGAGASSYNEQFF.